What follows are 23 T cell receptor beta chains derived from one specimen sequenced in a study of T-cell memory formation after mild COVID-19. MiXCR, applied by TCRdb to the 5' RACE reads, yields one record per CDR3 protein. The sample contains 400,000 to 500,000 distinct CDR3 sequences, more than 15% of which appear only once. Sequenced material: PBMCs or a T cell subset sorted from them (not recorded which). The receptors shown here come from a man between 18 and 35 years old who had mild COVID-19 (a few samples of this study predate the infection). Cell type and time point are not known.

This clonotype was picked up a small number of times. CDR3 DNA sequence: TGTGCCAGCAGCGTAGGGGGGGGGCACGTAGAGACCCAGTACTTC. This translates into CASSVGGGHVETQYF. The V gene is TRBV9, the J gene TRBJ2-5; D is perhaps TRBD2 (7 bases). CDR1 and CDR2 from the germline V gene are SGDLS and YYNGEE. Between the trimmed V and J ends, which lost 0 bases and 4 bases, there was a span of 13 bases. The CDR3 contains 15 residues.

This clonotype was seen more than once but under ten times. The chain employs TRBV7-9 and TRBJ1-1; no definite D call. V was cut by 6 bases and J by 3 bases, with 11 bases left in between. CDR3 length: 13 amino acids. Germline V gives CDR1 SEHNR, CDR2 FQNEAQ (reference sequence). CDR3 DNA: TGTGCCAGCAGGTCCCATGGGGACACTGAAGCTTTCTTT. The encoded protein is CASRSHGDTEAFF.

The chain links TRBV7-2 to TRBJ2-7; possible D gene TRBD1, 5 bases. The CDR3 sequence is 14 residues long. Between the trimmed V and J ends, which lost 3 bases and 7 bases, there was a span of 16 bases. The V gene's germline CDR1 is SGHTA and CDR2 FQGNSA. The DNA for the CDR3 is TGTGCCAGCAGCTTGGACACTGGTCTACGAGAGCAGTACTTC. Its translation: CASSLDTGLREQYF.

Only a few counts were recorded for this clonotype. V is TRBV27 and J is TRBJ1-5, with TRBD1 identical over 9 bases. With V trimmed by 5 bases and J by 10 bases, 9 bases remained unmatched. The germline V gene has CDR1 MNHEY and CDR2 SMNVEV (reference sequence). The CDR3 spans 14 residues. The CDR3 protein is CASSPRQGGSPQHF. The CDR3 DNA reads TGTGCCAGCAGTCCAAGACAGGGGGGGTCACCCCAGCATTTT.

The chain has TRBV5-1 and TRBJ2-2; maybe TRBD1 (5 bases). The CDR3 covers 15 residues. Germline V gene sequence: CDR1 SGHRS, CDR2 YFSETQ. V was cut by 0 bases and J by 3 bases, with 9 bases left in between. This chain's CDR3 is CASSLESRDTGELFF. The CDR3 region has the DNA TGCGCCAGCAGCTTGGAGAGCAGGGACACCGGGGAGCTGTTTTTT.

The chain has TRBV20-1 and TRBJ2-7, with TRBD1 matching over 7 bases. The V and J ends lost 3 bases and 5 bases, in that order; junction bases with no gene match: 7. The CDR3 is made up of 13 amino acids. Germline V gene data show CDR1 as DFQATT and CDR2 as SNEGSKA (reference sequence). The CDR3 loop reads CSASPTGYHEQYV. The CDR3, as DNA: TGCAGTGCTAGCCCGACAGGGTACCACGAGCAGTACGTC.

The J gene is TRBJ1-1, the V gene TRBV19, with D unclear. Germline lookup yields CDR1 LNHDA and CDR2 SQIVND (reference sequence). This CDR3 region has 13 residues. Trimming cost V 7 bases and J 4 bases, with 13 bases left between them. Here the CDR3 reads CASIPFAGTEAFF. Written as DNA, the CDR3 is TGTGCCAGTATCCCGTTTGCGGGCACTGAAGCTTTCTTT.

The genes are TRBV7-9 and TRBJ2-1; 7 nucleotides agree with TRBD1. J lost 5 bases, V lost 5 bases, and 12 bases had no gene match. Germline V CDR1 and CDR2: SEHNR, FQNEAQ (reference sequence). The CDR3 length is 16 residues. CDR3 residues: CASSQNRGLRDNEQFF. Written as DNA, the CDR3 is TGTGCCAGCAGCCAAAACAGGGGATTACGAGACAATGAGCAGTTCTTC. Full variable domain (rest looked up from reference TRBV7-9 and TRBJ2-1): DTGVSQNPRHKITKRGQNVTFRCDPISEHNRLYWYRQTLGQGPEFLTYFQNEAQLEKSRLLSDRFSAERPKGSFSTLEIQRTEQGDSAMYLCASSQNRGLRDNEQFFGPGTRLTVL.

V is TRBV20-1 and J is TRBJ1-5, with D perhaps matching TRBD1 (5 bases). Trimming stripped 3 bases from V and 1 base from J, with 7 bases between. The V gene's germline CDR1 is DFQATT and CDR2 SNEGSKA (reference sequence). The CDR3 has 13 amino acids. CDR3 region: CSARGTSNQPQHF. For the CDR3, the DNA is TGCAGTGCTAGGGGGACGAGCAATCAGCCCCAGCATTTT.

With regard to this clonotype: One end of the junction varies from germline; a read error may be responsible. J is TRBJ2-4 and V is TRBV27; TRBD1 matches 7 bases. Germline CDR1 is MNHEY and CDR2 is SMNVEV (reference sequence). The CDR3 is made up of 17 amino acids. CDR3 in amino acids: CARSLAGTEIAKNIQYF. The DNA for the CDR3 is TGTGCCAGAAGTTTAGCCGGGACAGAAATAGCCAAAAACATTCAGTACTTC.

The CDR3 region is CASSFPQETQYF. The CDR3 DNA follows: TGTGCCAGCAGTTTTCCCCAAGAGACCCAGTACTTC. The rearrangement links TRBV12-3 or TRBV12-4 to TRBJ2-5; the D is unclear. Trimming pared 3 bases from V and 1 base from J, leaving 3 bases between. The CDR3 has 12 residues.

The CDR3 reads CASSLVPRAGEPQFF. The CDR3 nucleotides read TGCGCCAGCAGCTTGGTCCCACGGGCGGGGGAACCTCAGTTCTTC. The chain combines TRBV5-1 with TRBJ2-1, with 7 positions matching TRBD2. Germline CDR1 and CDR2: SGHRS and YFSETQ. This CDR3 region has 15 residues. V was clipped by 0 bases and J by 13 bases; unmatched bases: 13.

This clonotype has a handful of counts. This sequence joins TRBV6-2 or TRBV6-3 and TRBJ1-1, with D unresolved. Germline-derived CDR1 and CDR2 are MNHEY and SVGEGT. There are 15 residues in the CDR3. V dropped 4 bases and J dropped 3 bases, with 15 bases sitting between them. The CDR3 sequence is CASSLPGESDTEAFF. CDR3 in DNA: TGTGCCAGCAGTTTGCCCGGGGAGTCGGACACTGAAGCTTTCTTT.

Only a few counts were recorded for this clonotype. The rearrangement uses TRBV6-5 and TRBJ1-1; TRBD1 aligns across 7 bases. Germline CDR1 MNHEY, CDR2 SVGAGI. This CDR3 is built from 12 residues. The J segment lost 10 bases and the V segment lost 5 bases, leaving 7 bases of the junction unmatched. The chain's CDR3 is CASSPQRGRAFF. The CDR3 DNA sequence: TGTGCCAGCAGTCCCCAGAGGGGGCGAGCTTTCTTT.

The CDR3 DNA reads as TGTGCCACCAGGTCCTTGAGGGACTCCTCCTACAATGAGCAGTTCTTC. This codes for CATRSLRDSSYNEQFF. The chain has TRBV15 and TRBJ2-1; TRBD2 might be the D (6 bases). The CDR3 contains 16 residues. V was trimmed by 6 bases and J by 0 bases, leaving 15 bases between them. The germline CDR1 and CDR2 sequences are LNHNV and YYDKDF (reference sequence).

The V and J genes are TRBV2 and TRBJ2-5; 9 nucleotides agree with TRBD2. With 0 bases clipped from V and 8 bases from J, the junction kept 13 bases outside the gene matches. Germline CDR1 and CDR2: SNHLY and FYNNEI. The CDR3 extends over 17 amino acids. CDR3 nucleotides: TGTGCCAGCAGTGAAGCGGCCCCGGGACTAGCCTTCTCAACCCAGTACTTC. Amino acid sequence: CASSEAAPGLAFSTQYF.

Only a few counts were recorded for this clonotype. The chain links TRBV4-2 to TRBJ1-2; no reliable D call. Germline V gene lookup returns CDR1 LGHNA and CDR2 YNFKEQ. The CDR3 has 17 amino acids. Trimming left V 0 bases short and J 0 bases short, with 14 bases between. The CDR3 region is CASSQELAQSSNYGYTF. As DNA, the CDR3 is TGTGCCAGCAGCCAAGAACTGGCTCAATCCTCTAACTATGGCTACACCTTC.

The table lists this clonotype with a few counts. The genes are TRBV29-1 and TRBJ2-7; no reliable D call. With 4 bases removed from V and 4 bases from J, the gap between germline ends came to 8 bases. Germline CDR1 SQVTM, CDR2 ANQGSEA. This CDR3 has 11 residues. The CDR3 protein is CSVGTRYEQYF. DNA for the CDR3: TGCAGCGTTGGAACGAGGTACGAGCAGTACTTC.

J is TRBJ1-2 and V is TRBV7-9; 10 positions match TRBD1. The V segment lost 1 base and the J segment 4 bases; nucleotides outside the gene matches: 3. The CDR3 runs to 15 residues. Germline V lookup: CDR1 SEHNR, CDR2 FQNEAQ (reference sequence). The CDR3 DNA follows: TGTGCCAGCAGCTTAGTGGGACAGGGGACCTATGGCTACACCTTC. Its protein product is CASSLVGQGTYGYTF.

This rearrangement joins TRBV12-3 or TRBV12-4 to TRBJ2-7; D possibly corresponds to TRBD1 (7 bases). Trimming stripped 6 bases from V and 7 bases from J, with 19 bases between. The CDR3 contains 14 residues. The CDR3 here is CASSPDREVREQYV. CDR3 sequence (DNA): TGTGCCAGCAGCCCCGACAGGGAGGTGAGGGAGCAGTACGTC.

This clonotype was seen repeatedly, ten times or more. The genes are TRBV5-1 and TRBJ2-1; D gene ambiguous. Germline CDR1 and CDR2: SGHRS and YFSETQ. The ends were cut back, 0 bases at V and 0 bases at J, with 7 bases in the middle. The CDR3 spans 15 residues. This chain's CDR3 is CASSLDGSSYNEQFF. The CDR3 nucleotides read TGCGCCAGCAGCTTGGATGGTAGCTCCTACAATGAGCAGTTCTTC.

This clonotype has only a few counts. The rearrangement links TRBV11-2 to TRBJ2-1, with 9 positions matching TRBD2. The V gene end was trimmed by 5 bases and the J gene end by 7 bases; junction bases not matched to a gene: 3. Germline V gives CDR1 SGHAT, CDR2 FQNNGV. The CDR3 runs to 13 residues. The CDR3 nucleotides are TGTGCCAGCAGCCGCGGGGGGGAAAATGAGCAGTTCTTC. Amino acid sequence: CASSRGGENEQFF.

This clonotype was observed many times. DNA of the CDR3: TGCGCCAGCAGCCGAACACCTAGCGACCAAAGCACAGATACGCAGTATTTT. Translated: CASSRTPSDQSTDTQYF. The chain couples TRBV5-1 to TRBJ2-3; D may be TRBD2 (6 bases). The V gene lost 4 bases and the J gene lost 0 bases, with 18 bases spanning the gap. CDR3 length equals 17 residues. Per germline, CDR1 SGHRS and CDR2 YFSETQ.